The 8 T cell receptor beta chains listed next were all sequenced from one sample in a study of blood T cell repertoires in COVID-19 (dated by TCRdb to 2020 to 2022). The library was prepared using the immunoSEQ multiplex PCR assay. TCRdb provides this immuneACCESS table in a form limited to in-frame rearrangements. Some clones are lacking; in checked studies, under half of them reflect an unresolved V gene, and why the rest are absent is not known. The sample table contains about 350,000 clones; only one count was recorded for roughly 90% of them. In total, the top ten clones hold around 3% of the sample. The specimen sequenced was PBMCs or T cells enriched from blood (not recorded which). These TCRs come from a woman in her 30s who had recovered from COVID-19.

This chain links TRBV13 with TRBJ2-7; possible D gene TRBD1, 5 bases. The CDR3 runs to 14 residues. Germline V gene lookup returns CDR1 PRHDT and CDR2 FYEKMQ (reference sequence). Deletions cut 5 bases from V and 0 bases from J, with 11 bases between. The CDR3: CASSPQELSYEQYF. As DNA, the CDR3 is TGTGCCAGCAGCCCACAGGAACTCTCCTACGAGCAGTACTTC.

The CDR3 DNA reads TGTGCCAGCACCGAACGTCCAGGGCGCAACTATGGCTACACCTTC. This sequence encodes CASTERPGRNYGYTF. This chain joins TRBV28 and TRBJ1-2; a weak D match, TRBD1 (5 bases). Germline loops: CDR1 MDHEN, CDR2 SYDVKM. Between the trimmed V and J ends, which lost 7 bases and 2 bases, there was a span of 17 bases. The CDR3 spans 15 residues.

This clone was observed once. The chain recombines TRBV6-5 with TRBJ1-5, with TRBD1 as a possible D gene (5 bases). CDR3 length equals 15 residues. V lost 6 bases and J 1 base, leaving 13 bases between the germline ends. Germline CDR1 MNHEY, CDR2 SVGAGI. This chain's CDR3 is CASSSSGLSNQPQHF. The CDR3 coding sequence is TGTGCCAGCAGCTCCTCAGGGTTGAGCAATCAGCCCCAGCATTTT.

This clone has a handful of counts. The chain recombines TRBV29-1 with TRBJ2-2; 15 bases map to TRBD2. The CDR3 is 17 residues long. Germline V gene sequence: CDR1 SQVTM, CDR2 ANQGSEA. J was trimmed by 0 bases and V by 4 bases; bases with no gene match: 3. The CDR3 DNA follows: TGCAGCGTTGGAAGGACTAGCGGGGGGGCGAACACCGGGGAGCTGTTTTTT. It specifies CSVGRTSGGANTGELFF.

J is TRBJ2-7 and V is TRBV19, with D hard to call. The CDR3 loop spans 14 amino acids. CDR1 is LNHDA, CDR2 SQIVND, per germline (reference sequence). Trimming cost V 0 bases and J 0 bases, with 6 bases left between them. DNA of the CDR3: TGTGCCAGTAGTATAGACGATAGCTCCTACGAGCAGTACTTC. Translation gives CASSIDDSSYEQYF.

CDR3 nucleotides: TGTGCCAGCAGCCCCAACTCCGGGACTAGCGGGGGGGACATTCAGTACTTC. It specifies CASSPNSGTSGGDIQYF. This chain links TRBV3-1 (or the pseudogene TRBV3-2) with TRBJ2-4, with TRBD2 identical over 16 bases. Looked up from germline, CDR1 is LGHDT and CDR2 is YNNKEL (reference sequence). Trimming cost V 4 bases and J 8 bases; bases outside gene matches: 8. The CDR3 loop spans 17 amino acids.

The chain couples TRBV29-1 to TRBJ1-4, with D possibly matching TRBD1 (6 bases). There are 14 residues in the CDR3. The germline V gene has CDR1 SQVTM and CDR2 ANQGSEA. V lost 1 base and J 7 bases, leaving 13 bases between the germline ends. The CDR3 DNA reads TGCAGCGTTGAAGTGCTGGGGGCAGGTGAAAAACTGTTTTTT. Translated: CSVEVLGAGEKLFF.

The chain links TRBV5-1 to TRBJ1-1, with no clear D. The CDR3 extends over 15 amino acids. Germline assignment: CDR1 SGHRS and CDR2 YFSETQ. V lost 3 bases to trimming and J lost 4 bases, with 16 bases between them. DNA for the CDR3: TGCGCCAGCAGCTCCTCTGGAGGAAAAGGCACTGAAGCTTTCTTT. This translates into CASSSSGGKGTEAFF.